A selection of T cell receptor beta chains follows, all from one sample in a study of T cell responses to AZD1222 COVID-19 vaccine. The protocol was immunoSEQ multiplex PCR, while the TCRdb copy is restricted to in-frame clones and leaves out a portion. There are 130,000 or so clones in the sample; just over 90% occur only once, and 0.7% to 1% lies in the top ten. The source material was peripheral blood, sampled on day 0 of MenACWY control vaccination. The source of these receptors is an adult in good health. Both conserved end residues are part of each CDR3. The D gene is left open where the match is weak. The size of a clone is reported for some rows only, either as once, few or many, or as a class for expanded clones.

V	J	D	size	DNA	CDR3
TRBV7-9	TRBJ2-5	.	.	TGTGCCAGCAGCTTAGGCCGAGAATTTTACCAAGAGACCCAGTACTTC	CASSLGREFYQETQYF
TRBV9	TRBJ2-1	.	.	TGTGCCAGCAGCGGGTCTTATCTGGATGAGCAGTTCTTC	CASSGSYLDEQFF
TRBV4-2	TRBJ1-1	TRBD1	.	TGTGCCAGCAGCCACGACAGGGGTTACACTGAAGCTTTCTTT	CASSHDRGYTEAFF
TRBV5-1	TRBJ1-4	.	.	TGCGCCAGCAGCACCCGCGGCGGTTTACCTAATGAAAAACTGTTTTTT	CASSTRGGLPNEKLFF
TRBV19	TRBJ1-2	.	.	TGTGCCAGTAGTATAACAAGCGGCTATGGCTACACCTTC	CASSITSGYGYTF
TRBV11-2	TRBJ2-5	TRBD1	.	TGTGCCAGCAGCCGGACAGGGTCTAAGGAGACCCAGTACTTC	CASSRTGSKETQYF
TRBV7-9	TRBJ1-2	.	.	TGTGCCAGCAGCTTTGACAGGCAAGGTAGATGGACTGGCTACACCTTC	CASSFDRQGRWTGYTF
TRBV28	TRBJ2-7	TRBD1	once	TGTGCCAGCAGTTTAGGGGACAGCTATTACGAGCAGTACTTC	CASSLGDSYYEQYF
TRBV6-2/TRBV6-3	TRBJ2-5	TRBD2	.	TGTGCCAGCAGTTACTCGAGAGCCGGGACTAGCGGGCCTCGGGAGACCCAGTACTTC	CASSYSRAGTSGPRETQYF
TRBV11-2	TRBJ2-1	.	once	TGTGCCAGCAGCTTAGGAAATGAGCAGTTCTTC	CASSLGNEQFF
TRBV3-1/TRBV3-2	TRBJ1-6	.	.	TGTGCCAGCAGCCAAGGGGCCAGCTATAATTCACCCCTCCACTTT	CASSQGASYNSPLHF
TRBV2	TRBJ2-5	TRBD2	.	TGTGCCAGCAGTGAAAGAGGACTAGCGGGAGGGCCAGTCGGAGAGACCCAGTACTTC	CASSERGLAGGPVGETQYF
TRBV21-1	TRBJ2-1	.	.	TGTGCCAGCCTTTGGGCTCGGGGGGGATTCTACAATGAGCAGTTCTTC	CASLWARGGFYNEQFF
TRBV12-5	TRBJ1-1	TRBD1	.	TGTGCTAGTGGTTTGGGGGCCGGGACAGGGACGAACACTGAAGCTTTCTTT	CASGLGAGTGTNTEAFF
TRBV7-9	TRBJ2-1	TRBD2	.	TGTGCCAGCAGCTCATTAGCGGGAGGGAATGAGCAGTTCTTC	CASSSLAGGNEQFF
TRBV3-1/TRBV3-2	TRBJ1-1	.	.	TGTGCCAGCAGCCAAGATCTTCGCGTAGCAGCTTTCTTT	CASSQDLRVAAFF
TRBV4-1	TRBJ1-2	.	.	TGCGCCAGCAGCCAAGCACAAAGCAGTTATGGCTACACCTTC	CASSQAQSSYGYTF
TRBV7-2	TRBJ1-1	.	.	TGTGCCAGCAGCTTAGTTGGGGGCTCTGAAGCTTTCTTT	CASSLVGGSEAFF
TRBV9	TRBJ2-1	.	.	TGTGCCAGCAGCGTAGATCAGGGCTACACTGAGCAGTTCTTC	CASSVDQGYTEQFF
TRBV10-3	TRBJ2-7	TRBD2	.	TGTGCCATCGGGGCTAGCGGGAGGTCCTACGAGCAGTACTTC	CAIGASGRSYEQYF
TRBV6-1	TRBJ2-1	.	.	TGTGCCAGCAGTGAACCCCCGTATGGCAATGAGCAGTTCTTC	CASSEPPYGNEQFF
TRBV6-5	TRBJ1-5	.	.	TGTGCCTCATCTCGGGGGCGCAATCAGCCCCAGCATTTT	CASSRGRNQPQHF
TRBV9	TRBJ2-3	TRBD2	.	TGTGCCAGCAGCGTAGTGCCCAGCGGGGGGGCTAGCACAGATACGCAGTATTTT	CASSVVPSGGASTDTQYF
TRBV11-2	TRBJ1-1	.	once	TGTGCCAGCAGCTTAGAGGGGGACACTGAAGCTTTCTTT	CASSLEGDTEAFF
TRBV10-3	TRBJ1-1	.	.	TGTGCCATCAGTGAGTCAACAGGACCGAACACTGAAGCTTTCTTT	CAISESTGPNTEAFF
TRBV16	TRBJ1-5	.	.	TGTGCCAGCAGCCCGGACCTGCTGGCCCAGCATTTT	CASSPDLLAQHF
TRBV28	TRBJ1-1	.	.	TGTGCCAGCAGTCCCAGGATCCCTGGGGTCACTGAAGCTTTCTTT	CASSPRIPGVTEAFF
TRBV5-1	TRBJ1-4	.	.	TGCGCCAGCAGCTTGGGTTCTAATGAAAAACTGTTTTTT	CASSLGSNEKLFF
TRBV28	TRBJ1-6	TRBD1	once	TGTGCCAGCGGCAGGGACAGGGGGCTATTGGTTTCACCCCTCCACTTT	CASGRDRGLLVSPLHF
TRBV19	TRBJ1-6	.	.	TGTGCCAGTAGTCCGAAACCCGACAGCGTCTATAATTCACCCCTCCACTTT	CASSPKPDSVYNSPLHF
TRBV10-3	TRBJ2-3	.	few	TGTGCCATCAGTGAGCCTGCAGGGGTTTCCACAGATACGCAGTATTTT	CAISEPAGVSTDTQYF
TRBV5-6	TRBJ1-2	.	.	TGTGCCAGCAGCTTCTCAGGGGACTATGGCTACACCTTC	CASSFSGDYGYTF
TRBV25-1	TRBJ2-3	.	.	TGTGCCAGCAGTGATGGCTACCCAGATACGCAGTATTTT	CASSDGYPDTQYF
TRBV6-5	TRBJ1-1	.	.	TGTGCCAGCAGTCCCAGACACCACGGGAACACTGAAGCTTTCTTT	CASSPRHHGNTEAFF
TRBV3-1/TRBV3-2	TRBJ2-7	TRBD2	once	TGTGCCAGCAGCCAATCTTGGACTAGCGGGTCCTACGAGCAGTACTTC	CASSQSWTSGSYEQYF
TRBV6-6	TRBJ2-7	TRBD2	.	TGTGCCAGCAGTCCAGTAGCGGGAGGGCCCTCCTCCTACGAGCAGTACTTC	CASSPVAGGPSSYEQYF
TRBV6-1	TRBJ1-1	.	.	TGTGCCAGCAGTGAATCCTATGGGGATGAAGCTTTCTTT	CASSESYGDEAFF
TRBV25-1	TRBJ2-1	.	.	TGTGCCAGCAGCACCTACAATGAGCAGTTCTTC	CASSTYNEQFF
TRBV28	TRBJ1-1	TRBD1	.	TGTGCCAGCAGTCGGGGACAGGGTGCTGAAGCTTTCTTT	CASSRGQGAEAFF
TRBV7-9	TRBJ1-1	.	.	TGTGCCAGCAGACTGAGTTCCGGGAACACTGAAGCTTTCTTT	CASRLSSGNTEAFF
TRBV29-1	TRBJ1-1	TRBD1	.	TGCAGCGTTGAAGATCTGATCGGCGACAGGGGGGAGCACGCAAAGTCTTACCGCACTGAAGCTTTCTTT	CSVEDLIGDRGEHAKSYRTEAFF
TRBV28	TRBJ1-5	.	.	TGTGCCAGCAGTTCCCCGGGGCGGGGGGAAGCCAATCAGCCCCAGCATTTT	CASSSPGRGEANQPQHF
TRBV3-1/TRBV3-2	TRBJ1-4	TRBD1	.	TGTGCCAGCAGCCAAGAGATACTTGGACAGGTTTTTACTGCAACTAATGAAAAACTGTTTTTT	CASSQEILGQVFTATNEKLFF
TRBV15	TRBJ1-5	.	.	TGTGCCACCAGACGGGTCGGTACTACGAGTCAGCCCCAGCATTTT	CATRRVGTTSQPQHF
TRBV6-1	TRBJ2-5	.	.	TGTGCCAGCAGTGAAAGAATGGAGACCCAGTACTTC	CASSERMETQYF
TRBV7-2	TRBJ1-1	.	once	TGTGCCAGCAGCCCGGTTTTGACTGAAGCTTTCTTT	CASSPVLTEAFF